Described below is a single T cell receptor (beta chain) sequence and its context. Its cognate antigen is unknown. Profiling relied on immunoSEQ multiplex PCR, and the TCRdb table lists in-frame clones only, not all of them. The sample lists approximately 280,000 clones, more than 75% seen once, with approximately 0.88% in the top ten. The sample originates from a study of cytomegalovirus exposure and HLA in healthy donors. Notes on the study in general: Per published reports, the classifier diagnosed cytomegalovirus status with high specificity and sensitivity.

The specimen sequenced was PBMCs. The TCR sequence derives from a woman aged 18-29 years in good health and CMV-seronegative.

The chain's CDR3 is CASSYRRGQPQHF. The CDR3 bases are TGTGCCAGCAGTTACAGGCGGGGTCAGCCCCAGCATTTT. This sequence joins TRBV6-5 and TRBJ1-5, with D unresolved. The V gene lost 2 bases and the J gene lost 6 bases, with 8 bases spanning the gap. The CDR3 consists of 13 residues. The germline V gene has CDR1 MNHEY and CDR2 SVGAGI.